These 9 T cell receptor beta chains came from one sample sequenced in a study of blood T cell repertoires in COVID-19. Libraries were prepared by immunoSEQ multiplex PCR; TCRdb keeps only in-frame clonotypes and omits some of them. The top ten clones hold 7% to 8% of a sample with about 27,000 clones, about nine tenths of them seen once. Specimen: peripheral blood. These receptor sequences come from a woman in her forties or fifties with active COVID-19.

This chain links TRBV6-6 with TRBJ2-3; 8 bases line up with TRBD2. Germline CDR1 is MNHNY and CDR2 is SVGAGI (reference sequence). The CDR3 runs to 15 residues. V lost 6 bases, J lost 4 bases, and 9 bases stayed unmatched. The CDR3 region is CASRDSGIGADTQYF. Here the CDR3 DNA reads TGTGCCAGCAGAGATAGCGGGATTGGGGCAGATACGCAGTATTTT.

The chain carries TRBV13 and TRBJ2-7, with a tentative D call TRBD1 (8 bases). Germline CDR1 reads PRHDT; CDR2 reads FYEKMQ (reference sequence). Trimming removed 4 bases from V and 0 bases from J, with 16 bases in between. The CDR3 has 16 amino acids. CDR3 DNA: TGTGCCAGCAGCTCACGGACAGGGAGGGGCTCCTACGAGCAGTACTTC. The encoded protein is CASSSRTGRGSYEQYF.

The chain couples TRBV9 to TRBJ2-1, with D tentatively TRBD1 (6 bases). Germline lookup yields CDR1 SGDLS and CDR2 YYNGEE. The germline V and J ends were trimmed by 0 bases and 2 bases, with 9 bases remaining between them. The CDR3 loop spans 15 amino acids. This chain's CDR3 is CASSVGGDTYNEQFF. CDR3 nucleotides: TGTGCCAGCAGCGTAGGTGGGGACACCTACAATGAGCAGTTCTTC.

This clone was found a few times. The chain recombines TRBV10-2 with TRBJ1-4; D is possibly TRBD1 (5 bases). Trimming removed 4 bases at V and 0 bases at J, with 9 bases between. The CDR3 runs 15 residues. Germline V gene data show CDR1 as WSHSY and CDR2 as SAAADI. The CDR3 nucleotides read TGCGCCAGCAGTGTGGGGCAGTCAACTAATGAAAAACTGTTTTTT. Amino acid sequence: CASSVGQSTNEKLFF.

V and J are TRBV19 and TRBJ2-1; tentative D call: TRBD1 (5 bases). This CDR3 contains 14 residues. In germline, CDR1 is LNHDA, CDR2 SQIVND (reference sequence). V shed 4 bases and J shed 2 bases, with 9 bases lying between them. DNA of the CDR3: TGTGCCAGTAGTAGATGGACAACCTACAATGAGCAGTTCTTC. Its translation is CASSRWTTYNEQFF.

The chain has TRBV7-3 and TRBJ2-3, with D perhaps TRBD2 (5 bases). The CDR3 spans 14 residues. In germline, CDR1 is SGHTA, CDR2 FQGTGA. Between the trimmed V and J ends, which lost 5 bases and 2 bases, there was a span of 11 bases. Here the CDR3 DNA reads TGTGCCAGCAGCCTCGGACTCCTCACAGATACGCAGTATTTT. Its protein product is CASSLGLLTDTQYF.

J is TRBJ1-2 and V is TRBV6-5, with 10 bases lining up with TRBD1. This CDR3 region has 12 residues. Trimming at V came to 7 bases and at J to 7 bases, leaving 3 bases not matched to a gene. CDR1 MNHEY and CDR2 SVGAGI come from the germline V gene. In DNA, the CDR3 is TGTGCCAGCACTAGGACAGGGGGTGGCTACACCTTC. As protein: CASTRTGGGYTF.

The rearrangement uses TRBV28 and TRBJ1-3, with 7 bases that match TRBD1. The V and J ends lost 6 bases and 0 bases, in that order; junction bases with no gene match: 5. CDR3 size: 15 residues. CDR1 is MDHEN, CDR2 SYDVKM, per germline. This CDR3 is CASREQGSSGNTIYF. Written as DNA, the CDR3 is TGTGCCAGCAGAGAACAGGGGAGCTCTGGAAACACCATATATTTT. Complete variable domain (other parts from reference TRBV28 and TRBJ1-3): DVKVTQSSRYLVKRTGEKVFLECVQDMDHENMFWYRQDPGLGLRLIYFSYDVKMKEKGDIPEGYSVSREKKERFSLILESASTNQTSMYLCASREQGSSGNTIYFGEGSWLTVV.

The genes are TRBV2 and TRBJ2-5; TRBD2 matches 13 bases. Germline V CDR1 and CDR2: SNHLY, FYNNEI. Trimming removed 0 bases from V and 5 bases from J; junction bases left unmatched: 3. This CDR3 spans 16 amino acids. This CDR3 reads CASSEATGLAGETQYF. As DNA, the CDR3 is TGTGCCAGCAGTGAAGCGACGGGACTAGCGGGGGAGACCCAGTACTTC.